Sequencing of this T cell receptor (beta chain) was carried out in a study of blood T cell repertoires in COVID-19. Study summary: Sample material is recorded as cDNA or gDNA derived from T cells, B-cell-depleted T cells, or PBMCs.

The length of the CDR3 is 15 residues. The germline V gene encodes CDR1 KGHDR and CDR2 SFDVKD. V lost 4 bases to trimming and J lost 4 bases; unmatched junction nucleotides: 4. The repertoire was sequenced with immunoSEQ multiplex PCR; TCRdb's copy has only in-frame clones and lacks some. This sample yields 85,000 to 110,000 clones, of which 87% are seen a single time; 6% to 6.5% belongs to the top ten. This chain uses TRBV24-1 with TRBJ1-1; TRBD1 agrees at 11 bases. The sequencing input was peripheral blood. This TCR was recovered from a human donor in a cohort sampled during active COVID-19. Here the CDR3 reads CATSDRTGGFTEAFF. The CDR3 DNA reads TGTGCCACCAGTGACCGGACAGGGGGCTTCACTGAAGCTTTCTTT.